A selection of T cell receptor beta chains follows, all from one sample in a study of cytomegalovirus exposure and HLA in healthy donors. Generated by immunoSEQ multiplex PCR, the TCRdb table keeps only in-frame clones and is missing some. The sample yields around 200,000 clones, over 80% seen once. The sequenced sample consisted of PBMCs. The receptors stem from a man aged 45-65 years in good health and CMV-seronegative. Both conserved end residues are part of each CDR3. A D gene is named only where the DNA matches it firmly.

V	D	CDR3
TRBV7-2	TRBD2	CASSTRTSDEQFF
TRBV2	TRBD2	CASRTGLAKYNEQFF
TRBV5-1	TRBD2	CASRLPGGSTDTQYF
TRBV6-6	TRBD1	CASSSSRGLQPQHF
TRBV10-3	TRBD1	CAISDRGKEAEAFF
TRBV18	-	CASSPPVGFGGFLYGYTF
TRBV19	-	CASSNEARNSPLHF
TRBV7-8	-	CASSLELAGSDTEAFF
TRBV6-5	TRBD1	CASSPWDRSSYEQYF
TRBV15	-	CATSRWSGLAKNIQYF
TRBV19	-	CASSRAQETQYF
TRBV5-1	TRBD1	CASSLAHGTGAEAFF
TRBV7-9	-	CASSLQGTDTEAFF
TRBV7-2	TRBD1	CASSPQGGNQPQHF
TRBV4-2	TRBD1	CASSQETRGTNEKLFF
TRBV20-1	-	CSAPGPLAQHF
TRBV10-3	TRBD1	CAISGTGTDTQYF
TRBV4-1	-	CASSQAPRADTEAFF
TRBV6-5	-	CASSYRGREKLFF
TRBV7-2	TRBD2	CASSRGLADYNEQFF
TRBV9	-	CASSNSMTAQFF
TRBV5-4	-	CASSLGGVQNTEAFF